Each of the 2 T cell receptor beta chains below was sequenced from the same sample in a study of blood T cells in healthy people across ages. For the second PCR, which ran for about 7 to 12 cycles, a sample-barcoded 5' primer and a J-beta primer mix were used. MiXCR, run by TCRdb on the 5' RACE reads, gives a single entry per CDR3 protein. The profile shows some 690,000 distinct CDR3 sequences, about a fifth of them singletons. Sequenced sample: blood. These receptors came from a man in his 70s in good health.

The CDR3 DNA reads as TGCAGTGTTATGACAGGCGGCTCTGGAAACACCATATATTTT. Residues: CSVMTGGSGNTIYF. This chain connects TRBV20-1 to TRBJ1-3, with a possible D match to TRBD1 (6 bases). The CDR3 length is 14 residues. Germline CDR1 is DFQATT and CDR2 is SNEGSKA (reference sequence). V dropped 7 bases and J dropped 0 bases, with 13 bases sitting between them.

The chain links TRBV19 to TRBJ2-3; 12 bases map to TRBD2. CDR3 length: 16 residues. Looked up from germline, CDR1 is LNHDA and CDR2 is SQIVND (reference sequence). Trimming removed 3 bases from V and 1 base from J; junction bases left unmatched: 2. The CDR3 sequence is CASSIRLAGGTDTQYF. Here the CDR3 DNA reads TGTGCCAGTAGTATTAGACTAGCGGGGGGCACAGATACGCAGTATTTT.